This is a list of T cell receptor beta chains from one sample in a study of T-cell reconstitution after alpha-beta-depleted transplantation in children. MiXCR, applied by TCRdb to the PCR reads, yields one record per CDR3 protein. The sample comprises about 58,000 distinct CDR3 sequences, 40% to 55% of which are singletons, and roughly 98% rests with the top ten. This sample comprised PBMCs, mostly from graft donor cells, obtained 360 days after TCRalphabeta/CD19-depleted stem cell transplant. These receptors all come from a male patient younger than 18 who had a stem cell transplant for acute lymphoblastic leukemia, so the T cells may come from the graft donor. CDR3s include the opening cysteine and the closing phenylalanine or tryptophan. The D gene is left open where the match is weak. A clone size is listed for some rows: how often the clone was seen (once, few, many), or a class if it is expanded.

-	-	TRBV7-9	TRBJ1-1	CASSQNTEAFF	TGTGCCAGCAGTCAGAACACTGAAGCTTTCTTT
-	-	TRBV29-1	TRBJ2-5	CSAGGDGYF	TGCAGCGCTGGCGGGGACGGGTACTTC
-	-	TRBV4-1	TRBJ1-1	CASSQDEGLDTEAFF	TGCGCCAGCAGCCAAGATGAGGGGCTTGACACTGAAGCTTTCTTT
-	-	TRBV5-6	TRBJ1-1	CASSWTDNTEAFF	TGTGCCAGCAGCTGGACAGATAACACTGAAGCTTTCTTT
-	TRBD1	TRBV15	TRBJ2-7	CATSRDPPGTGVEQYF	TGTGCCACCAGCAGAGACCCCCCCGGGACAGGGGTCGAGCAGTACTTC
-	-	TRBV21-1	TRBJ2-7	CASSTTRNF	TGTGCCAGCAGCACAACTAGAAACTTC
once	-	TRBV28	TRBJ1-2	CASSLIRGSGYTF	TGTGCCAGCAGTCTAATCAGGGGATCTGGCTACACCTTC
-	TRBD2	TRBV5-6	TRBJ2-2	CASSRGPSGGLFF	TGTGCCAGCAGCCGGGGACCCTCGGGAGGGCTGTTTTTT
-	-	TRBV9	TRBJ1-5	CASSASGRNQPQHF	TGTGCCAGCAGCGCCTCCGGACGCAATCAGCCCCAGCATTTT
-	-	TRBV5-1	TRBJ2-1	CASSLGRESNEQFF	TGCGCCAGCAGCTTGGGCAGGGAGTCGAATGAGCAGTTCTTC
-	TRBD2	TRBV2	TRBJ2-1	CASSAGLAGGSEQFF	TGTGCCAGCAGTGCGGGACTAGCGGGAGGCAGTGAGCAGTTCTTC
-	-	TRBV20-1	TRBJ1-4	CSAGRGGSEKLFF	TGCAGTGCGGGAAGAGGGGGTTCTGAAAAACTGTTTTTT
few	TRBD1	TRBV5-6	TRBJ1-5	CASTIRGYSNQPQHF	TGTGCCAGCACCATCAGGGGGTATAGCAATCAGCCCCAGCATTTT
-	-	TRBV5-1	TRBJ2-1	CASSVAGLSYNEQFF	TGCGCCAGCAGCGTTGCGGGGCTCTCCTACAATGAGCAGTTCTTC
-	-	TRBV7-6	TRBJ2-7	CASSPVWGGDAYEQYF	TGTGCCAGCAGCCCGGTTTGGGGCGGGGATGCCTACGAGCAGTACTTC
-	-	TRBV6-2/TRBV6-3	TRBJ1-1	CASSYSLGKGDTEAFF	TGTGCCAGCAGTTACTCGTTGGGGAAGGGGGACACTGAAGCTTTCTTT
-	TRBD2	TRBV7-3	TRBJ2-7	CASSLSGGRNEQYF	TGTGCCAGCAGCTTATCCGGGGGGAGGAACGAGCAGTACTTC
once	-	TRBV10-3	TRBJ2-1	CAISSNNEQFF	TGTGCCATCAGTTCCAACAATGAGCAGTTCTTC
many	-	TRBV27	TRBJ2-7	CASSLPYEQYF	TGTGCCAGCAGTCTCCCCTACGAGCAGTACTTC
-	-	TRBV24-1	TRBJ2-3	CATSDSGTGTDTQYF	TGTGCCACCAGTGACTCCGGGACGGGCACAGATACGCAGTATTTT
-	TRBD1	TRBV9	TRBJ1-2	CASSPPTGDRYGYTF	TGTGCCAGCAGCCCCCCGACAGGGGACCGCTATGGCTACACCTTC
-	-	TRBV4-3	TRBJ2-7	CASSQDGTSSSYEQYF	TGCGCCAGCAGCCAAGATGGGACTTCCAGCTCCTACGAGCAGTACTTC
few	-	TRBV7-2	TRBJ2-7	CASSLDTYEQYF	TGTGCCAGCAGCTTGGACACCTACGAGCAGTACTTC
few	-	TRBV3-1	TRBJ2-7	CASSPGVQGVEQYF	TGTGCCAGCAGCCCCGGGGTCCAAGGGGTTGAGCAGTACTTC
-	-	TRBV2	TRBJ2-1	CASSGYLPEF	TGTGCCAGCAGTGGGTATCTACCGGAGTTC
-	TRBD2	TRBV29-1	TRBJ2-2	CSVGVAGAGGELFF	TGCAGCGTTGGGGTAGCGGGAGCGGGCGGGGAGCTGTTTTTT
-	-	TRBV18	TRBJ2-1	CASSPRWDDEQFF	TGTGCCAGCTCACCACGGTGGGACGATGAGCAGTTCTTC
few	-	TRBV9	TRBJ2-3	CASSGPQDTQYF	TGTGCCAGCAGCGGCCCCCAGGATACGCAGTATTTT
-	-	TRBV11-1	TRBJ1-1	CASSLVRGPEAFF	TGTGCCAGCAGCTTAGTTCGGGGCCCTGAAGCTTTCTTT
few	TRBD2	TRBV5-1	TRBJ2-7	CASSLTLGGETYEQYF	TGCGCCAGCAGCTTGACTCTCGGGGGGGAGACCTACGAGCAGTACTTC
-	TRBD1	TRBV19	TRBJ1-5	CASTGPEGTGAQPQHF	TGTGCCAGTACGGGACCCGAAGGGACAGGGGCTCAGCCCCAGCATTTT
-	-	TRBV28	TRBJ2-1	CASSSTDLARNNEQFF	TGTGCCAGCAGCTCAACAGATCTGGCGCGAAACAATGAGCAGTTCTTC
-	-	TRBV11-2	TRBJ2-1	CASSTSSGGTTYNEQFF	TGTGCCAGCAGCACCTCCTCTGGGGGAACAACCTACAATGAGCAGTTCTTC
-	-	TRBV7-8	TRBJ2-3	CASSHPWRDADTQYF	TGTGCCAGCAGCCACCCGTGGAGGGACGCAGATACGCAGTATTTT
-	-	TRBV7-2	TRBJ2-2	CASRWGQDGELFF	TGTGCCAGCAGGTGGGGGCAGGACGGGGAGCTGTTTTTT
-	-	TRBV20-1	TRBJ2-7	CSATDPGLHYEQYF	TGCAGTGCTACTGACCCGGGACTCCACTACGAGCAGTACTTC
few	TRBD1	TRBV12-3/TRBV12-4	TRBJ2-7	CASGLSHRGGGATYEQYF	TGTGCCAGCGGCCTTAGTCACCGAGGGGGCGGCGCAACCTACGAGCAGTACTTC
-	TRBD1	TRBV12-3/TRBV12-4	TRBJ2-4	CASSPDRALAKNIQYF	TGTGCCAGCAGCCCGGACAGGGCACTAGCCAAAAACATTCAGTACTTC
-	TRBD2	TRBV11-2	TRBJ2-7	CACSSGRATYEQYF	TGTGCCTGCTCTAGCGGGAGGGCGACCTACGAGCAGTACTTC
-	TRBD2	TRBV6-2/TRBV6-3	TRBJ2-1	CASSYSPPGLAGVWSYNEQFF	TGTGCCAGCAGTTACTCCCCGCCCGGACTAGCGGGAGTTTGGTCCTACAATGAGCAGTTCTTC
-	TRBD1	TRBV27	TRBJ2-2	CASSSQAWTGGIAGELFF	TGTGCCAGCAGTTCCCAAGCCTGGACAGGGGGCATAGCCGGGGAGCTGTTTTTT
-	TRBD2	TRBV6-1	TRBJ2-3	CASSWTSGKSDTQYF	TGTGCCAGCAGCTGGACTAGCGGGAAGTCAGATACGCAGTATTTT